The clone carrying this T cell receptor (beta chain) showed up just once. How the authors handled the data: Estimation of nucleated cell counts relied on the amplification of reference gene primers. The method was immunoSEQ multiplex PCR; TCRdb's version includes in-frame clones alone and lacks a portion of them. V and J calls and clone size are those listed in that table; D and trimming were worked out from the DNA. The table includes 200,000 to 250,000 clones, around 87% detected once. These data are taken from a study of blood T cell repertoires in COVID-19. Across the whole study: Italy, Spain and the United States were the sources of the convalescent and acute COVID-19 samples. Sample material is recorded as cDNA or gDNA derived from T cells, B-cell-depleted T cells, or PBMCs.

The sample comprised peripheral blood. This clonotype was sampled from a man in his fifties or sixties with acute or convalescent COVID-19.

The DNA of the CDR3 is TGTGCCAGCACCTTCGGACAGACTAATGAAAAACTGTTTTTT. Translation gives CASTFGQTNEKLFF. The V gene is TRBV5-6, the J gene TRBJ1-4; a possible D gene is TRBD1 (6 bases). Germline CDR1 and CDR2: SGHDT and YYEEEE. Trimming stripped 6 bases from V and 2 bases from J, with 11 bases between. This CDR3 has 14 amino acids.